This T cell receptor beta chain is from a study of blood T cell repertoires in COVID-19. Study background: Acute and convalescent COVID-19 specimens originated in the United States, Italy and Spain.

Using immunoSEQ multiplex PCR, the repertoire was profiled, and TCRdb retains in-frame clones only, with some absent. Here the sample spans just over 650,000 clones, 70% to 90% being singletons. Comments on this clone: The same CDR3 is also encoded by other DNA sequences in this sample.

Trimming cost V 0 bases and J 6 bases, with 5 bases left between them. From germline, CDR1 is MNHNY and CDR2 SVGAGI (reference sequence). This CDR3 has 12 residues. This chain joins TRBV6-6 and TRBJ1-2; D might be TRBD1 (5 bases). Sequenced material: peripheral blood. This receptor was obtained from a woman aged 18-29 years with acute or convalescent COVID-19. This CDR3 is CASSYSRDGYTF. The CDR3 nucleotides are TGTGCCAGCAGTTACTCCAGGGATGGCTACACCTTC.